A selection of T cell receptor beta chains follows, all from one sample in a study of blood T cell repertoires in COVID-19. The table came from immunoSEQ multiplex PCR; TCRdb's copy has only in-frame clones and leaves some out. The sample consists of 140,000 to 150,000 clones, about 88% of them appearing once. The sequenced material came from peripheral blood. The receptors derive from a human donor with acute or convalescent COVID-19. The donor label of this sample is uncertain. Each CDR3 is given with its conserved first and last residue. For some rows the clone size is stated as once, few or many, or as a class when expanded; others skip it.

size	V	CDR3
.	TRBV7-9	CASSSGLGTDTQYF
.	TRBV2	CASRPGTTNTGELFF
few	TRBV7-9	CASSLRQGSSSYNEQFF
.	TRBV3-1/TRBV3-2	CASSLGTSGRFQFF
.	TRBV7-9	CASSLGEGEKLFF
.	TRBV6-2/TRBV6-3	CASSQGTLVPDTQYF
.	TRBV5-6	CASSLALLRGTFDYGYTF
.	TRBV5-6	CASSSDRGLSSPLHF
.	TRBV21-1	CARTFRPSYSNQPQHF
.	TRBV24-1	CATSPSGSFGTQYF
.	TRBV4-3	CASSQDQKRGELFF
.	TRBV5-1	CASSLRYGQGELAGTEAFF
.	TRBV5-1	CASRWTGGSRPTDTQYF
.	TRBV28	CASYRAERFNEQFF
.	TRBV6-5	CASSYLWGLNTEAFF
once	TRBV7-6	CASSSAHSTVYNEQFF
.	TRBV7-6	CASSLALGVIETQYF
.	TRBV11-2	CASSLEGRGGSLDTQYF
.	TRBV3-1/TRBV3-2	CASSQGQVDNSPLHF
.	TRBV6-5	CASSRGSLQNTEAFF
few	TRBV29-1	CSGGRGNTEAFF
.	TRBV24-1	CATSDKNRGGNTIYF
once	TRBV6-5	CASSYSIAGSPGELFF
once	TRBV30	CAWRGLAGINEQFF
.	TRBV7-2	CASSRGPLYGYTF
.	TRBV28	CASTPGLAGEETQYF
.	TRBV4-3	CASSHRGSGVVFYEQYF
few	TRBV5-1	CASSAGRDYISYNEQFF
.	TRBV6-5	CASSSPHMNTEAFF
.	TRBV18	CASSPLAGGNSAFF
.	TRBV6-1	CASIPGTLVTEAFF
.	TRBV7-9	CASSLGVTSGSMEETQYF
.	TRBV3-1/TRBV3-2	CASSQDVSGWQFF
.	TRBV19	CASSIVGGMESEAFF
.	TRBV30	CAWTEGRRNTIYF
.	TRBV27	CASSLTGTQPQHF
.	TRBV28	CASSSGGLAKNIQYF
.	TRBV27	CASGLTAPNYGYTF
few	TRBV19	CASSIGWGHRQPQHF
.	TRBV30	CAWSRSGVEKLFF